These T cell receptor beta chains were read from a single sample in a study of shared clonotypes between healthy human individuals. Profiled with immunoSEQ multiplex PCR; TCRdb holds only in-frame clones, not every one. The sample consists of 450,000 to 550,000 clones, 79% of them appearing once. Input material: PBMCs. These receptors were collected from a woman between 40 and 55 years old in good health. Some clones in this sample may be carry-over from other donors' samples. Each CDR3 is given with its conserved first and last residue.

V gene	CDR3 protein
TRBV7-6	CASSFGGRARTDTQYF
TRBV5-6	CASSSHRDYAMGEQFF
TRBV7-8	CASSRQEEQFF
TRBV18	CASSPDRISGNTIYF
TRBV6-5	CASSYGRGTAYNEQFF
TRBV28	CASSVEGRRGGELFF
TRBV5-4	CASSIRGLGYEQYF
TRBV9	CASSFRERENEQFF
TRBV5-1	CASSLDPSTDTQYF
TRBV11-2	CASRPGTGKYEQYF
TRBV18	CASSPPTSGVRYNEQFF